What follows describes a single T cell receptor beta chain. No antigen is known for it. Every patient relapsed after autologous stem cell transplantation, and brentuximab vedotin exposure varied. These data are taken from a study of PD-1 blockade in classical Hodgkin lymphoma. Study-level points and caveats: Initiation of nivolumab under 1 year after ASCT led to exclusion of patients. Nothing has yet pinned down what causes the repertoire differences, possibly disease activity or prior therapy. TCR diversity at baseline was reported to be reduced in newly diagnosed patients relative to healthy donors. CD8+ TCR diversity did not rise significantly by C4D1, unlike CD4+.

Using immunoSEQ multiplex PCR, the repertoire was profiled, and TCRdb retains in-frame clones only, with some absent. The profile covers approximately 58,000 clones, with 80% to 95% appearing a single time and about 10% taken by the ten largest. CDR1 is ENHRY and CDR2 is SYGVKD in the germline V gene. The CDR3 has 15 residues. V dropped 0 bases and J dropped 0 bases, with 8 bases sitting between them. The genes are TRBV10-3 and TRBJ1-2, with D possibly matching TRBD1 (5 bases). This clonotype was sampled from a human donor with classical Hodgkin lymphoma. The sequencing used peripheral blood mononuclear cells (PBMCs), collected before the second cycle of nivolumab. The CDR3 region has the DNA TGTGCCATCAGTGAGTCGCTGGGGGCTAACTATGGCTACACCTTC. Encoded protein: CAISESLGANYGYTF.